The clone carrying this T cell receptor (beta chain) was detected many times. Its antigen is unknown. Sample time point: newly diagnosed GD, antithyroid drugs for less than 3 months. Researchers made the TCR library from RNA that was extracted from PBMCs. According to the study, TCR beta libraries were built with iRepertoire HTBI primers and CDR3-region Arm-PCR. As handled by the study authors: Taken together, the samples had 55 to 65 TRBV and 14 TRBJ segments identified. TCRdb re-called the multiplex PCR reads with MiXCR, one entry per CDR3 protein. The V and J calls shown here were made by TCRdb, not taken from the authors' results. The sample yields approximately 440,000 distinct CDR3 sequences, about a sixth seen once. The germline CDR1 and CDR2 sequences are SNHLY and FYNNEI. The trim removed 6 bases at V and 4 bases at J, leaving 5 bases unmatched. The CDR3 spans 13 residues. This entry belongs to a study of regulatory T cells in long-lasting Graves disease. On the study more broadly: For under 3 months, newly diagnosed Graves' patients had been taking antithyroid drugs. Study observations and caveats: The study found persistent patients shared more public clonotypes (approximately 2,700) than new patients (about 880).

These data were also reused for a study on T cells in Graves' hyperthyroidism and ophthalmopathy.

Sample: peripheral blood mononuclear cells (PBMCs), taken at new diagnosis, from a patient treated with antithyroid drugs. The chain employs TRBV2 and TRBJ2-5; 7 nucleotides agree with TRBD1. This sequence originates from a man in his forties with Graves disease. The CDR3 sequence: CASRDDRVETQYF. CDR3 sequence (DNA): TGTGCCAGCAGGGACGACAGGGTAGAGACCCAGTACTTC.